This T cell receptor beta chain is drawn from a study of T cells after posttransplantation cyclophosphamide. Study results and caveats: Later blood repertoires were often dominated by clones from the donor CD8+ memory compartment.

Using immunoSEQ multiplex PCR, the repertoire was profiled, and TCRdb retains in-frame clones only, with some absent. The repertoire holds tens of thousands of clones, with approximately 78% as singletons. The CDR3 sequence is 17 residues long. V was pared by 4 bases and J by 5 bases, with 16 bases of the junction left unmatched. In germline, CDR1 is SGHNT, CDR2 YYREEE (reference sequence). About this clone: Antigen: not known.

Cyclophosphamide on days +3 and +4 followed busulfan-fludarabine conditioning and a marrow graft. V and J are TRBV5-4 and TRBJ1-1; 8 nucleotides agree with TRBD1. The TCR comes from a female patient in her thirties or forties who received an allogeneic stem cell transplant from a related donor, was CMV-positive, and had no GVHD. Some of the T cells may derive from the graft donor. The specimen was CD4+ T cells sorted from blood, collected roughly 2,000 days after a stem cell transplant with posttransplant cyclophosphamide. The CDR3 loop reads CASSPAAHRGGGTEAFF. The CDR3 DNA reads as TGTGCCAGCAGCCCGGCGGCCCACAGGGGGGGAGGTACTGAAGCTTTCTTT.